This T cell receptor beta chain was profiled in a study of T cells in Graves' hyperthyroidism and ophthalmopathy. TCR beta CDR3 region amplification was performed from RNA transcripts. The primer set for the first-round RT-PCR of the TCR CDR3 was HTBI. TCRdb recomputed calls from the multiplex PCR reads with MiXCR, one row per CDR3 protein. The data contain hundreds of thousands of distinct CDR3 sequences, roughly 17% of them singletons. Worth noting for this clonotype: The antigen remains undetermined.

Diagnoses were made from clinical symptoms, serum measures (thyroxine and TRAb), thyroid ultrasound and orbital computed tomography. The study, taken as a whole, reports: Most thyroid clonotypes expanded above 0.001 were also detected in blood. A model using 13 V-J features told ophthalmopathy apart from stable hyperthyroidism.

Sequenced input: blood. The sequence was obtained from a woman aged 25 to 39 with Graves' hyperthyroidism.

The CDR3 bases are TGTGCCAGCTCTCTGGGGACAGGGGGAGAGAATGAGCAGTTCTTC. This translates into CASSLGTGGENEQFF. The rearrangement uses TRBV18 and TRBJ2-1; 11 nucleotides match TRBD1. In germline, CDR1 is KGHSH, CDR2 LQKENI. This CDR3 spans 15 amino acids. J gave up 7 bases and V 6 bases, and 8 bases lay outside the gene matches. Full variable domain (rest looked up from reference TRBV18 and TRBJ2-1): NAGVMQNPRHLVRRRGQEARLRCSPMKGHSHVYWYRQLPEEGLKFMVYLQKENIIDESGMPKERFSAEFPKEGPSILRIQQVVRGDSAAYFCASSLGTGGENEQFFGPGTRLTVL.